This TCR beta chain comes out of a study of cytomegalovirus exposure and HLA in healthy donors. The sample holds a few counts of this clone. Its antigen is not known. This PCR relied on a set of 60 Vbeta primers and 13 Jbeta primers. The data were produced by immunoSEQ multiplex PCR, yet TCRdb's version contains in-frame clones alone and is incomplete. This table holds about 140,000 clones, more than 60% found once. Study-level results: Listed as cytomegalovirus-associated were 150 or so TCR beta chains.

The CDR3 has 14 residues. Germline V CDR1 and CDR2: MNHNS, SASEGT. V was trimmed by 10 bases and J by 3 bases, leaving 19 bases between them. The chain uses TRBV6-1 and TRBJ2-7; TRBD1 is a possible D gene (6 bases). This clonotype originated in a male donor in good health and CMV-seronegative. Source material: PBMCs. CDR3 coding DNA: TGTGCCACCTTGGCAGGACAGCTCCGCTACGAGCAGTACTTC. Its translation is CATLAGQLRYEQYF.